Listed below are T cell receptor beta chains from one sample, sequenced in a study of T cells after posttransplantation cyclophosphamide. The assay was immunoSEQ multiplex PCR, and TCRdb's table has in-frame clones only and misses some. This sample has roughly 12,000 clones, with about 95% found just once. Sequenced sample: naive CD8+ T cells sorted from PBMCs. Receptors originate from a man aged 30 to 45 in good health and a related stem cell transplant donor. CDR3s include the opening cysteine and the closing phenylalanine or tryptophan. Each record gives: V gene, clone size, D gene, J gene, CDR3 DNA, CDR3 protein. The D gene is left open where the match is weak. Size is omitted from some rows. Given values are once, few, many or a class for expanded clones.

TRBV9	.	TRBD2	TRBJ2-4	TGTGCCAGCAGCGTAGGCGGGTCGGGGGGAGGAAACATTCAGTACTTC	CASSVGGSGGGNIQYF
TRBV7-2	.	TRBD2	TRBJ2-1	TGTGCCAGCAGCTTTCCGACTAGCGGGGGGGCCGATGAGCAGTTCTTC	CASSFPTSGGADEQFF
TRBV27	.	.	TRBJ2-7	TGTGCCAGCAGCTACGACAGGTCCCACGAGCAGTACTTC	CASSYDRSHEQYF
TRBV6-5	.	TRBD1	TRBJ2-7	TGTGCCAGCAGTTACAGACAGGGGTTCTACGAGCAGTACTTC	CASSYRQGFYEQYF
TRBV7-9	.	TRBD1	TRBJ2-2	TGTGCCAGCAGCCCTCGGGACAGGGGCCGATCCACCGGGGAGCTGTTTTTT	CASSPRDRGRSTGELFF
TRBV2	.	TRBD1	TRBJ2-7	TGTGCCAGCAGTGAAGCGCTTCAGGGACAGCGAGCCTACGAGCAGTACTTC	CASSEALQGQRAYEQYF
TRBV2	.	.	TRBJ2-3	TGTGCCAGCAGGTTTAGTGGAGATACGCAGTATTTT	CASRFSGDTQYF
TRBV4-1	.	.	TRBJ2-3	TGCGCCAGCAGCCAAGAAACGGGTAGCACAGATACGCAGTATTTT	CASSQETGSTDTQYF
TRBV10-2	few	.	TRBJ1-4	TGCGCCAGCAGTGAAGTTGGGGGCCGTGAAAAACTGTTTTTT	CASSEVGGREKLFF
TRBV7-9	.	TRBD2	TRBJ2-1	TGTGCCAGCAGCTTTCCGGGACGGGGAGGGGCCAATGAGCAGTTCTTC	CASSFPGRGGANEQFF
TRBV27	.	TRBD1	TRBJ2-7	TGTGCCAGCAGTTTAGTAGGAAGGGGGCACGAGCAGTACTTC	CASSLVGRGHEQYF
TRBV4-3	.	.	TRBJ1-2	TGCGCCAGCAGCCAAGGGACCGGGGGGCGTATCTATGGCTACACCTTC	CASSQGTGGRIYGYTF
TRBV7-3	.	.	TRBJ2-1	TGTGCCAGCAGCTTAGCGGGGGCCACCGAATACAATGAGCAGTTCTTC	CASSLAGATEYNEQFF
TRBV2	.	TRBD1	TRBJ1-3	TGTGCCAGCAGTGATGACCCGGGACAGGCAGTTGGAAACACCATATATTTT	CASSDDPGQAVGNTIYF
TRBV11-2	.	.	TRBJ2-5	TGTGCCAGCAGCTTCGTTAGGGGGAGCGTCACTCTCGAGACCCAGTACTTC	CASSFVRGSVTLETQYF
TRBV4-3	.	.	TRBJ2-7	TGCGCCAGCAGCGCCCGGACAGCGAGCTCCTACGAGCAGTACTTC	CASSARTASSYEQYF
TRBV4-3	.	TRBD1	TRBJ2-4	TGCGCCAGCAGCCACTCGGACAGGAGAGCTCAGTACTTC	CASSHSDRRAQYF
TRBV7-3	.	TRBD2	TRBJ2-2	TGTGCCAGCAGCCCCCGGGGGGGGTTGGGCACCGGGGAGCTGTTTTTT	CASSPRGGLGTGELFF
TRBV9	.	TRBD1	TRBJ2-7	TGTGCCAGCAGCGTAGCTGCGGGACAGGGGGCCTACGAGCAGTACTTC	CASSVAAGQGAYEQYF
TRBV19	once	TRBD1	TRBJ2-7	TGTGCCAGTAGTCAGACAGGGGACCCGGCCTCCTACGAGCAGTACTTC	CASSQTGDPASYEQYF
TRBV5-1	.	.	TRBJ2-7	TGCGCCAGCAGCCAGGGGGGCAGGGGGACCTACGAGCAGTACTTC	CASSQGGRGTYEQYF
TRBV7-3	.	TRBD1	TRBJ1-1	TGTGCCAGCAGTCTTCAGGGGGCGGCCACTGAAGCTTTCTTT	CASSLQGAATEAFF